This record covers a single T cell receptor (beta chain). The antigen remains unidentified. The data are from a study of response to subunit inactivated influenza vaccine. Study-level results: The authors proposed limited new T cell recruitment per seasonal influenza vaccination.

In germline, CDR1 is SEHNR, CDR2 FQNEAQ (reference sequence). This CDR3 comprises 14 residues. Trimming cost V 6 bases and J 2 bases; bases outside gene matches: 5. Each CDR3 protein gets one entry after TCRdb re-called the RT-PCR reads with MiXCR. Here the sample spans over 450,000 distinct CDR3 sequences, 10% to 15% being singletons. The rearrangement links TRBV7-9 to TRBJ2-7; TRBD1 matches 9 bases. This receptor was identified in a man over 45 who received an inactivated influenza vaccine. Material: PBMCs from blood, obtained about 40 days after vaccination. CDR3 bases: TGTGCCAGCAGGTCGGACAGGGGAGCCTACGAGCAGTACTTC. Residues: CASRSDRGAYEQYF.